Listed below are T cell receptor beta chains from one sample, sequenced in a study of control samples from healthy donors and cancer patients. Here immunoSEQ multiplex PCR was the method, and the copy in TCRdb shows in-frame clones only, minus some. The sample records 60,000 to 65,000 clones, approximately 85% being singletons. What was sequenced was blood. The receptors come from a man in his forties in good health. Both conserved end residues are part of each CDR3. Fields, in order: clone size, D gene, J gene, V gene, CDR3 protein, CDR3 DNA. D genes are given only for firm matches. The listing skips clone size in some rows; elsewhere it reads once, few, many or a size class.

clone_size: .
d_call: .
j_call: TRBJ2-7
v_call: TRBV7-2
cdr3_aa: CASSSPRSGVYEQYF
cdr3_nt: TGTGCCAGCAGCTCCCCCCGGTCGGGGGTCTACGAGCAGTACTTC

clone_size: .
d_call: .
j_call: TRBJ2-7
v_call: TRBV7-3
cdr3_aa: CASSLDKSEQYF
cdr3_nt: TGTGCCAGCAGCTTGGACAAGTCCGAGCAGTACTTC

clone_size: .
d_call: TRBD1
j_call: TRBJ1-1
v_call: TRBV10-3
cdr3_aa: CAISALQGMDEAFF
cdr3_nt: TGTGCCATCAGTGCGTTACAGGGGATGGATGAAGCTTTCTTT

clone_size: .
d_call: TRBD1
j_call: TRBJ2-6
v_call: TRBV5-1
cdr3_aa: CASGGQGTGANVLTF
cdr3_nt: TGCGCCAGCGGCGGACAGGGAACCGGGGCCAACGTCCTGACTTTC

clone_size: once
d_call: TRBD2
j_call: TRBJ2-3
v_call: TRBV6-5
cdr3_aa: CASSSREAGGYTQYF
cdr3_nt: TGTGCCAGCAGTAGCCGAGAAGCGGGGGGATATACGCAGTATTTT

clone_size: few
d_call: .
j_call: TRBJ1-3
v_call: TRBV7-9
cdr3_aa: CASRGGAGTSGNTIYF
cdr3_nt: TGTGCCAGCCGGGGGGGTGCAGGAACCTCTGGAAACACCATATATTTT

clone_size: .
d_call: .
j_call: TRBJ1-1
v_call: TRBV6-4
cdr3_aa: CASSAGKNTEAFF
cdr3_nt: TGTGCCAGCAGTGCGGGAAAGAACACTGAAGCTTTCTTT

clone_size: .
d_call: .
j_call: TRBJ2-5
v_call: TRBV7-7
cdr3_aa: CASTVDQLGETQYF
cdr3_nt: TGTGCCAGCACCGTAGACCAGCTCGGAGAGACCCAGTACTTC

clone_size: .
d_call: TRBD2
j_call: TRBJ2-3
v_call: TRBV9
cdr3_aa: CASSGLAGGGDTQYF
cdr3_nt: TGTGCCAGCAGCGGACTAGCGGGAGGGGGAGATACGCAGTATTTT

clone_size: .
d_call: .
j_call: TRBJ2-4
v_call: TRBV28
cdr3_aa: CASSPQIAKNIQYF
cdr3_nt: TGTGCCAGCAGTCCCCAGATAGCCAAAAACATTCAGTACTTC

clone_size: .
d_call: .
j_call: TRBJ2-7
v_call: TRBV11-2
cdr3_aa: CASSATTRGPYSSYEQYF
cdr3_nt: TGTGCCAGCAGCGCAACCACCAGGGGCCCGTACAGCTCCTACGAGCAGTACTTC

clone_size: .
d_call: TRBD1
j_call: TRBJ1-2
v_call: TRBV27
cdr3_aa: CASSLSQAGGNGYTF
cdr3_nt: TGTGCCAGCAGTTTATCCCAGGCAGGGGGAAATGGCTACACCTTC

clone_size: .
d_call: .
j_call: TRBJ1-1
v_call: TRBV3-1/TRBV3-2
cdr3_aa: CASSQRGTEAFF
cdr3_nt: TGTGCCAGCAGCCAACGTGGAACAGAAGCTTTCTTT

clone_size: .
d_call: TRBD1
j_call: TRBJ2-7
v_call: TRBV11-3
cdr3_aa: CASSLEGWDRAYEQYF
cdr3_nt: TGTGCCAGCAGCTTAGAAGGCTGGGACAGAGCCTACGAGCAGTACTTC

clone_size: .
d_call: .
j_call: TRBJ1-5
v_call: TRBV6-6
cdr3_aa: CASSYSGGNQPQHF
cdr3_nt: TGTGCCAGCAGTTATTCGGGGGGCAATCAGCCCCAGCATTTT

clone_size: .
d_call: TRBD1
j_call: TRBJ1-2
v_call: TRBV30
cdr3_aa: CAWSFFTHTGGGGYTF
cdr3_nt: TGTGCCTGGAGTTTTTTCACGCACACAGGGGGCGGCGGCTACACCTTC

clone_size: once
d_call: .
j_call: TRBJ1-5
v_call: TRBV7-2
cdr3_aa: CASSQERRNSNQPQHF
cdr3_nt: TGTGCCAGCAGCCAGGAGCGACGGAACAGCAATCAGCCCCAGCATTTT

clone_size: .
d_call: .
j_call: TRBJ1-2
v_call: TRBV19
cdr3_aa: CASSSPIGLGGYTF
cdr3_nt: TGTGCCAGTAGCTCCCCCATAGGCCTCGGTGGCTACACCTTC

clone_size: once
d_call: .
j_call: TRBJ2-7
v_call: TRBV10-3
cdr3_aa: CAISERGEQYF
cdr3_nt: TGTGCCATCAGTGAAAGGGGCGAGCAGTACTTC

clone_size: .
d_call: .
j_call: TRBJ1-4
v_call: TRBV18
cdr3_aa: CASSPDGRSEKLFF
cdr3_nt: TGTGCCAGCTCACCCGACGGACGTAGTGAAAAACTGTTTTTT

clone_size: .
d_call: .
j_call: TRBJ2-3
v_call: TRBV6-5
cdr3_aa: CASSYSPTTDTQYF
cdr3_nt: TGTGCCAGCAGTTACAGTCCCACCACAGATACGCAGTATTTT

clone_size: few
d_call: .
j_call: TRBJ2-7
v_call: TRBV30
cdr3_aa: CAWSVGQMFPYEQYF
cdr3_nt: TGTGCCTGGAGTGTAGGACAGATGTTCCCCTACGAGCAGTACTTC